The 21 T cell receptor beta chains given below trace back to one sample, sequenced in a study of identical twins. A single record per CDR3 protein comes from TCRdb applying MiXCR to the 5' RACE reads. The profile shows some 1,700,000 distinct CDR3 sequences, around a third of them singletons. Material: cord blood. The origin of the receptors is a newborn girl in good health.

The chain uses TRBV5-1 and TRBJ2-3; 14 bases match TRBD2. The germline V gene has CDR1 SGHRS and CDR2 YFSETQ. The CDR3 spans 14 residues. V shed 4 bases, J shed 12 bases, and the junction held 7 bases outside the gene matches. CDR3 residues: CASSPGTSGSLQYF. CDR3 nucleotide sequence: TGCGCCAGCAGCCCCGGGACTAGCGGGAGTCTTCAGTATTTT.

The CDR3 DNA reads as TGTGCCAGCAGTCCGCGCGGGGGTTTCGGGGAGCTGTTTTTT. Its protein product is CASSPRGGFGELFF. This chain joins TRBV27 and TRBJ2-2; 7 bases map to TRBD2. V was clipped by 5 bases and J by 7 bases; unmatched bases: 7. The CDR3 consists of 14 residues. The germline gives CDR1 MNHEY, CDR2 SMNVEV (reference sequence).

This clonotype has only a few counts. The chain carries TRBV28 and TRBJ2-7; TRBD1 matches 8 bases. This CDR3 is built from 14 residues. In germline, CDR1 is MDHEN, CDR2 SYDVKM. V shed 3 bases, J shed 3 bases, and the junction held 4 bases outside the gene matches. CDR3 region: CASSFPGGNYEQYF. CDR3 in DNA: TGTGCCAGCAGTTTCCCAGGGGGCAACTACGAGCAGTACTTC.

This clonotype was observed a handful of times. This sequence joins TRBV20-1 and TRBJ2-3, with D uncertain. The CDR3 runs to 14 residues. CDR1 is DFQATT, CDR2 SNEGSKA, per germline (reference sequence). V lost 2 bases and J 3 bases, leaving 12 bases between the germline ends. CDR3 DNA sequence: TGCAGTGCTAGAAATTCTAGGTCTACAGATACGCAGTATTTT. As protein: CSARNSRSTDTQYF.

Comment on this clonotype: The germline gene is not matched at one end of the junction; a read error may be the cause. This chain joins TRBV5-1 and TRBJ2-1, with TRBD2 matching over 7 bases. The CDR3 is 15 residues long. Germline values: CDR1 SGHRS, CDR2 YFSETQ. In nucleotides, the CDR3 is TGCGCCAGCAGCTTGATAGCGGGTACCTACAATGAGCGGTTCTTC. This translates into CASSLIAGTYNERFF. The entire variable domain, with the rest obtained from reference TRBV5-1 and TRBJ2-1, is as follows: KAGVTQTPRYLIKTRGQQVTLSCSPISGHRSVSWYQQTPGQGLQFLFEYFSETQRNKGNFPGRFSGRQFSNSRSEMNVSTLELGDSALYLCASSLIAGTYNERFFGPGTRLTVL.

This chain connects TRBV20-1 to TRBJ2-7; possibly TRBD1 for D (7 bases). The CDR3 extends over 13 amino acids. Germline lookup yields CDR1 DFQATT and CDR2 SNEGSKA (reference sequence). V was shortened by 3 bases and J by 2 bases, with 11 bases between the two germline ends. CDR3: CSASSRGAYEQYF. The CDR3 DNA reads TGCAGTGCTAGTTCCAGGGGGGCCTACGAGCAGTACTTC.

This clonotype was counted many times. V usage is TRBV6-5 and J usage is TRBJ2-5, with unresolved D. Deletions cut 10 bases from V and 1 base from J, with 10 bases between. In germline, CDR1 is MNHEY, CDR2 SVGAGI. The CDR3 runs to 12 residues. The DNA of the CDR3 is TGTGCCACCGCCCAATTCCAAGAGACCCAGTACTTC. This gives the protein CATAQFQETQYF.

This clonotype was detected a few times. This chain uses TRBV5-1 with TRBJ2-7, with D uncertain. The CDR3 loop spans 14 amino acids. Trimming took off 3 bases at V and 3 bases at J, with 13 bases between the two ends. The germline V gene has CDR1 SGHRS and CDR2 YFSETQ. The CDR3 reads CASSSRARDYEQYF. For the CDR3, the DNA is TGCGCCAGCAGCTCACGGGCAAGGGACTACGAGCAGTACTTC.

This clonotype was observed a handful of times. The chain is built from TRBV3-1 and TRBJ2-1; 8 bases match TRBD2. The J segment lost 5 bases and the V segment lost 3 bases, leaving 3 bases of the junction unmatched. CDR1 and CDR2 from the germline V gene are LGHDT and YNNKEL (reference sequence). The CDR3 runs to 14 residues. This chain's CDR3 is CASSHGGADNEQFF. The CDR3 DNA sequence: TGTGCCAGCAGCCACGGGGGGGCCGACAATGAGCAGTTCTTC.

This clonotype was seen more than once but under ten times. The chain uses TRBV12-3 or TRBV12-4 and TRBJ1-1; tentatively, D is TRBD1 (5 bases). The CDR3 loop spans 16 amino acids. The V end was cut by 3 bases, the J end by 0 bases, with 14 bases between. The CDR3 bases are TGTGCCAGCAGTTTCCCCACCGAGACAGTGAACACTGAAGCTTTCTTT. This gives the protein CASSFPTETVNTEAFF.

The chain has TRBV12-3 or TRBV12-4 and TRBJ1-1, with 9 bases aligning to TRBD1. This CDR3 is 16 amino acids long. Trimming took 4 bases from V and 5 from J; bases not matched to a gene: 11. The CDR3 DNA is TGTGCCAGCAGTTCTAGGACAGGGGCGCGGGGGACTGAAGCTTTCTTT. Its protein is CASSSRTGARGTEAFF.

The chain employs TRBV4-2 and TRBJ2-7; 7 nucleotides align to TRBD2. Germline trimming cut 3 bases from V and 0 bases from J; bases unmatched to any gene: 11. Germline-derived CDR1 and CDR2 are LGHNA and YNFKEQ. CDR3 length: 17 amino acids. The CDR3 here is CASSQGGLRGTSYEQYF. The CDR3 bases are TGTGCCAGCAGCCAGGGAGGGCTTAGAGGGACCTCCTACGAGCAGTACTTC.

The rearrangement links TRBV11-2 to TRBJ1-2; tentative D call: TRBD1 (6 bases). The V gene lost 4 bases and the J gene lost 5 bases, with 14 bases spanning the gap. The germline gives CDR1 SGHAT, CDR2 FQNNGV. The CDR3 length is 14 residues. The CDR3 DNA reads as TGTGCCAGCAGCTACGGTCAGGGGCGGTATGGCTACACCTTC. As protein: CASSYGQGRYGYTF.

This clonotype was observed a handful of times. This rearrangement joins TRBV5-5 to TRBJ2-7, with 7 nucleotides matching TRBD2. Trimming at V came to 6 bases and at J to 4 bases, leaving 10 bases not matched to a gene. This CDR3 comprises 14 residues. CDR1 and CDR2 from the germline V gene are SGHKS and YYEKEE (reference sequence). CDR3 sequence (DNA): TGTGCCAGCACCCCGACTAGCCGTCCTTACGAGCAGTACTTC. It yields the protein CASTPTSRPYEQYF.

J is TRBJ2-1 and V is TRBV11-2; a weak D match, TRBD2 (6 bases). The CDR3 is 15 residues long. V was cut by 6 bases and J by 8 bases, with 20 bases left in between. From germline, CDR1 is SGHAT and CDR2 FQNNGV. CDR3 protein: CASRGLRSQPHEQFF. The CDR3 DNA is TGTGCCAGCAGGGGACTTCGCTCTCAACCTCATGAGCAGTTCTTC.

This clonotype occurred a few times. This chain joins TRBV10-3 and TRBJ1-5; 7 positions agree with TRBD1. Germline loops: CDR1 ENHRY, CDR2 SYGVKD. CDR3 length equals 17 residues. V dropped 0 bases and J dropped 9; count of bases not matched to a gene: 14. The CDR3 protein is CAISESIVRQGERPQHF. CDR3 DNA: TGTGCCATCAGTGAGTCGATCGTTCGGCAGGGGGAAAGGCCCCAGCATTTT.

V usage is TRBV3-1 and J usage is TRBJ2-7; D is undetermined. The CDR3 runs 12 residues. V lost 3 bases and J lost 2, with 5 bases in between. Germline CDR1 LGHDT, CDR2 YNNKEL (reference sequence). The CDR3 DNA reads as TGTGCCAGCAGCCATATCACCTACGAGCAGTACTTC. Translating it yields CASSHITYEQYF.

This rearrangement joins TRBV2 to TRBJ2-3, with TRBD2 identical over 8 bases. Germline V lookup: CDR1 SNHLY, CDR2 FYNNEI. Losses at the gene ends were 2 bases for V and 4 bases for J; bases not matched to a gene: 5. The CDR3 is 15 residues long. The CDR3 sequence: CASSERRGAPDTQYF. As DNA, the CDR3 is TGTGCCAGCAGTGAAAGGCGGGGGGCACCAGATACGCAGTATTTT.

The chain links TRBV5-1 to TRBJ2-7; D perhaps matches TRBD1 (5 bases). CDR1 and CDR2 from the germline V gene are SGHRS and YFSETQ. The CDR3 contains 12 residues. Trimming pared 6 bases from V and 2 bases from J, leaving 9 bases between. In DNA form, the CDR3 reads TGCGCCAGCAAGGGGCCTACCTACGAGCAGTACTTC. Translation gives CASKGPTYEQYF. The entire variable domain, with the rest obtained from reference TRBV5-1 and TRBJ2-7, is as follows: KAGVTQTPRYLIKTRGQQVTLSCSPISGHRSVSWYQQTPGQGLQFLFEYFSETQRNKGNFPGRFSGRQFSNSRSEMNVSTLELGDSALYLCASKGPTYEQYFGPGTRLTVT.

Only a few counts were recorded for this clonotype. This rearrangement joins TRBV7-4 to TRBJ1-6, with a weak D call TRBD1 (5 bases). V gave up 1 base and J gave up 4 bases, with 11 bases separating them. This CDR3 has 16 amino acids. Germline V lookup: CDR1 SGHVT, CDR2 SQSDAQ. CDR3 sequence: CASSLVRTLYNSPLHF. DNA for the CDR3: TGTGCCAGCAGCTTAGTTCGGACACTTTATAATTCACCCCTCCACTTT.

This clonotype was observed a few times. The chain couples TRBV18 to TRBJ2-3, with TRBD2 identical over 10 bases. Trimming at V came to 3 bases and at J to 0 bases, leaving 6 bases not matched to a gene. The CDR3 is 17 amino acids. Germline CDR1 is KGHSH and CDR2 is LQKENI. As DNA, the CDR3 is TGTGCCAGCTCACCCTTAGGACTAGCGGAAAGCACAGATACGCAGTATTTT. Amino acid sequence: CASSPLGLAESTDTQYF.